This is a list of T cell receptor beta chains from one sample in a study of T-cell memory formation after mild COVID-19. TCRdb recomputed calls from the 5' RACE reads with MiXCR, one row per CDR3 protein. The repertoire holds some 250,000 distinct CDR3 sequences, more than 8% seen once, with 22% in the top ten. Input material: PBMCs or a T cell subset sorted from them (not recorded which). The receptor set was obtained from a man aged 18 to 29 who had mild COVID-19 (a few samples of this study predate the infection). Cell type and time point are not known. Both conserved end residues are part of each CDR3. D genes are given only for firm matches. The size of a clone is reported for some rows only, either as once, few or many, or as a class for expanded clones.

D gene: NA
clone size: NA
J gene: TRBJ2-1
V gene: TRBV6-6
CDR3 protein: CASRTLGASYNEQFF
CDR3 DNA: TGTGCCAGCAGAACCCTCGGGGCGTCCTACAATGAGCAGTTCTTC

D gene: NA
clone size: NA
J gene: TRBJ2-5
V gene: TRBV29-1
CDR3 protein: CSVTVVETQYF
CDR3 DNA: TGCAGCGTAACGGTCGTAGAGACCCAGTACTTC

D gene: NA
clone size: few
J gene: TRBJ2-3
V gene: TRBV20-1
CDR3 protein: CSARVPWTDTQYF
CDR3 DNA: TGCAGTGCTAGAGTTCCCTGGACAGATACGCAGTATTTT

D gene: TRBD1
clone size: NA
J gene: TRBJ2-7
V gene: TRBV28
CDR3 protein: CASSLPRTGGYEQYF
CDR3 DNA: TGTGCCAGCAGCCTTCCCCGGACAGGAGGCTACGAGCAGTACTTC

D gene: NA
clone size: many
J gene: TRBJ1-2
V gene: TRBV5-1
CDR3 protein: CASSFDGYYGYTF
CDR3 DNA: TGCGCCAGCAGTTTCGACGGGTACTATGGCTACACCTTC

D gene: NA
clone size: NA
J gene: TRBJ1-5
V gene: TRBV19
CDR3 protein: CASSFRTDQPQHF
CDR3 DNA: TGTGCCAGTAGTTTCCGGACAGACCAGCCCCAGCATTTT

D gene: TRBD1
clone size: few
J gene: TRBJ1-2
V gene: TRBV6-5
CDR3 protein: CASSYTWTGPNYGYTF
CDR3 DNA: TGTGCCAGCAGCTACACTTGGACAGGGCCCAACTATGGCTACACCTTC

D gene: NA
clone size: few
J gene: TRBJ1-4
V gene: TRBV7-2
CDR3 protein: CASSLGWGKNEKLFF
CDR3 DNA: TGTGCCAGCAGCTTAGGTTGGGGAAAAAATGAAAAACTGTTTTTT

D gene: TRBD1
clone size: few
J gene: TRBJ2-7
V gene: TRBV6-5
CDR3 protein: CASSSRTGTLGQYF
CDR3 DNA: TGTGCCAGCAGTTCGCGGACAGGGACCCTAGGGCAGTACTTC

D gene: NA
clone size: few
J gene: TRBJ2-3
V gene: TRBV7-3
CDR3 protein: CASSPGPSDTQYF
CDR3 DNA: TGTGCCAGCAGCCCGGGTCCGTCAGATACGCAGTATTTT

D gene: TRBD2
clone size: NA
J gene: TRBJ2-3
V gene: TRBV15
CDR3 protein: CATSRGTNRLASTDTQYF
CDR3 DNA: TGTGCCACCAGCAGGGGAACCAACAGACTAGCGAGCACAGATACGCAGTATTTT

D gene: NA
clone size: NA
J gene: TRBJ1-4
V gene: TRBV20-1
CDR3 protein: CSARGGPNEKLFF
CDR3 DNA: TGCAGTGCCCGGGGGGGTCCTAATGAAAAACTGTTTTTT

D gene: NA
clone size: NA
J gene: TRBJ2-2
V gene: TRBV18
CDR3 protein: CASSRQGTANTGELFF
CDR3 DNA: TGTGCCAGCTCACGGCAGGGGACCGCGAACACCGGGGAGCTGTTTTTT

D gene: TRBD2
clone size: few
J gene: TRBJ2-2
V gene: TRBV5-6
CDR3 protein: CASSLRLAVAVTGELFF
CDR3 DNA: TGTGCCAGCAGCTTGAGACTAGCGGTGGCGGTCACCGGGGAGCTGTTTTTT

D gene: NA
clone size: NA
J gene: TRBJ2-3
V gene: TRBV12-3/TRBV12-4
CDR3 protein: CASNLLSGGMRDTQYF
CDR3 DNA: TGTGCCAGCAACCTCCTCTCAGGGGGGATGAGAGATACGCAGTATTTT

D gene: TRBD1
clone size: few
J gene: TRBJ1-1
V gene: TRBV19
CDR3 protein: CASRPGTGSDTEAFF
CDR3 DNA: TGTGCCAGTAGACCCGGGACAGGGTCGGACACTGAAGCTTTCTTT

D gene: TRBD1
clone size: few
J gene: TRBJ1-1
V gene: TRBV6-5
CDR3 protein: CASSYGDRLGTEAFF
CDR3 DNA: TGTGCCAGCAGTTACGGGGACAGGCTAGGGACTGAAGCTTTCTTT

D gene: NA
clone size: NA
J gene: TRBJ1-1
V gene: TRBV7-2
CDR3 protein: CASSFSSGSMNTEAFF
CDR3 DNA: TGTGCCAGCAGCTTTAGTTCAGGGAGCATGAACACTGAAGCTTTCTTT

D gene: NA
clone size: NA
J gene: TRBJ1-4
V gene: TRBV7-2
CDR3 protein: CASSWGRDNEKLFF
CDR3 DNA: TGTGCCAGCAGCTGGGGACGGGACAATGAAAAACTGTTTTTT

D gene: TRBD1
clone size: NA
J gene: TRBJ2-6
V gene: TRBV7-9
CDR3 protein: CASRSGDRLSGANVLTF
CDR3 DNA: TGTGCCAGCAGGTCAGGGGACAGACTCTCTGGGGCCAACGTCCTGACTTTC

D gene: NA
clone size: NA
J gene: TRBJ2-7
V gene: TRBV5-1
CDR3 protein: CASSVPGGEQYF
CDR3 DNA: TGCGCCAGCAGCGTCCCCGGAGGGGAGCAGTACTTC

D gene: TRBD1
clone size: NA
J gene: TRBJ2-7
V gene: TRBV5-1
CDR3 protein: CASGLQTGPSYEQYF
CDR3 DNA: TGCGCCAGCGGCCTACAGACAGGGCCCTCCTACGAGCAGTACTTC

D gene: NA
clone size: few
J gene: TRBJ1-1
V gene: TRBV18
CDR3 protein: CASSPLLGTPNTEAFF
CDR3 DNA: TGTGCCAGCTCACCCCTCCTTGGGACACCGAACACTGAAGCTTTCTTT

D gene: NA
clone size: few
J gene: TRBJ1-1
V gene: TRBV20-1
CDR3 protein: CSARDPSRSSTEAFF
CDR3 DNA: TGCAGTGCTAGAGATCCCAGCAGATCAAGCACTGAAGCTTTCTTT

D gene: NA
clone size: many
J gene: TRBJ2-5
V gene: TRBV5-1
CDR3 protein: CASSPWGRGETQYF
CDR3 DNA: TGCGCCAGCAGCCCCTGGGGGCGCGGAGAGACCCAGTACTTC

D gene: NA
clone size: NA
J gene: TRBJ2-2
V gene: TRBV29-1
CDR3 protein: CSIRVNTGELFF
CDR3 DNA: TGCAGCATCAGGGTGAACACCGGGGAGCTGTTTTTT

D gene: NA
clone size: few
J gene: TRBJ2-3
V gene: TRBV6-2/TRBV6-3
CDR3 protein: CASQDSYSTDTQYF
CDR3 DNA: TGTGCCAGCCAGGACAGCTATAGCACAGATACGCAGTATTTT

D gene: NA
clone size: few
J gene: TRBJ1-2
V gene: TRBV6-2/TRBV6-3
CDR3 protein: CASSYSSGALRGYTF
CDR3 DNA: TGTGCCAGCAGTTACTCTTCCGGGGCCCTGAGAGGCTACACCTTC